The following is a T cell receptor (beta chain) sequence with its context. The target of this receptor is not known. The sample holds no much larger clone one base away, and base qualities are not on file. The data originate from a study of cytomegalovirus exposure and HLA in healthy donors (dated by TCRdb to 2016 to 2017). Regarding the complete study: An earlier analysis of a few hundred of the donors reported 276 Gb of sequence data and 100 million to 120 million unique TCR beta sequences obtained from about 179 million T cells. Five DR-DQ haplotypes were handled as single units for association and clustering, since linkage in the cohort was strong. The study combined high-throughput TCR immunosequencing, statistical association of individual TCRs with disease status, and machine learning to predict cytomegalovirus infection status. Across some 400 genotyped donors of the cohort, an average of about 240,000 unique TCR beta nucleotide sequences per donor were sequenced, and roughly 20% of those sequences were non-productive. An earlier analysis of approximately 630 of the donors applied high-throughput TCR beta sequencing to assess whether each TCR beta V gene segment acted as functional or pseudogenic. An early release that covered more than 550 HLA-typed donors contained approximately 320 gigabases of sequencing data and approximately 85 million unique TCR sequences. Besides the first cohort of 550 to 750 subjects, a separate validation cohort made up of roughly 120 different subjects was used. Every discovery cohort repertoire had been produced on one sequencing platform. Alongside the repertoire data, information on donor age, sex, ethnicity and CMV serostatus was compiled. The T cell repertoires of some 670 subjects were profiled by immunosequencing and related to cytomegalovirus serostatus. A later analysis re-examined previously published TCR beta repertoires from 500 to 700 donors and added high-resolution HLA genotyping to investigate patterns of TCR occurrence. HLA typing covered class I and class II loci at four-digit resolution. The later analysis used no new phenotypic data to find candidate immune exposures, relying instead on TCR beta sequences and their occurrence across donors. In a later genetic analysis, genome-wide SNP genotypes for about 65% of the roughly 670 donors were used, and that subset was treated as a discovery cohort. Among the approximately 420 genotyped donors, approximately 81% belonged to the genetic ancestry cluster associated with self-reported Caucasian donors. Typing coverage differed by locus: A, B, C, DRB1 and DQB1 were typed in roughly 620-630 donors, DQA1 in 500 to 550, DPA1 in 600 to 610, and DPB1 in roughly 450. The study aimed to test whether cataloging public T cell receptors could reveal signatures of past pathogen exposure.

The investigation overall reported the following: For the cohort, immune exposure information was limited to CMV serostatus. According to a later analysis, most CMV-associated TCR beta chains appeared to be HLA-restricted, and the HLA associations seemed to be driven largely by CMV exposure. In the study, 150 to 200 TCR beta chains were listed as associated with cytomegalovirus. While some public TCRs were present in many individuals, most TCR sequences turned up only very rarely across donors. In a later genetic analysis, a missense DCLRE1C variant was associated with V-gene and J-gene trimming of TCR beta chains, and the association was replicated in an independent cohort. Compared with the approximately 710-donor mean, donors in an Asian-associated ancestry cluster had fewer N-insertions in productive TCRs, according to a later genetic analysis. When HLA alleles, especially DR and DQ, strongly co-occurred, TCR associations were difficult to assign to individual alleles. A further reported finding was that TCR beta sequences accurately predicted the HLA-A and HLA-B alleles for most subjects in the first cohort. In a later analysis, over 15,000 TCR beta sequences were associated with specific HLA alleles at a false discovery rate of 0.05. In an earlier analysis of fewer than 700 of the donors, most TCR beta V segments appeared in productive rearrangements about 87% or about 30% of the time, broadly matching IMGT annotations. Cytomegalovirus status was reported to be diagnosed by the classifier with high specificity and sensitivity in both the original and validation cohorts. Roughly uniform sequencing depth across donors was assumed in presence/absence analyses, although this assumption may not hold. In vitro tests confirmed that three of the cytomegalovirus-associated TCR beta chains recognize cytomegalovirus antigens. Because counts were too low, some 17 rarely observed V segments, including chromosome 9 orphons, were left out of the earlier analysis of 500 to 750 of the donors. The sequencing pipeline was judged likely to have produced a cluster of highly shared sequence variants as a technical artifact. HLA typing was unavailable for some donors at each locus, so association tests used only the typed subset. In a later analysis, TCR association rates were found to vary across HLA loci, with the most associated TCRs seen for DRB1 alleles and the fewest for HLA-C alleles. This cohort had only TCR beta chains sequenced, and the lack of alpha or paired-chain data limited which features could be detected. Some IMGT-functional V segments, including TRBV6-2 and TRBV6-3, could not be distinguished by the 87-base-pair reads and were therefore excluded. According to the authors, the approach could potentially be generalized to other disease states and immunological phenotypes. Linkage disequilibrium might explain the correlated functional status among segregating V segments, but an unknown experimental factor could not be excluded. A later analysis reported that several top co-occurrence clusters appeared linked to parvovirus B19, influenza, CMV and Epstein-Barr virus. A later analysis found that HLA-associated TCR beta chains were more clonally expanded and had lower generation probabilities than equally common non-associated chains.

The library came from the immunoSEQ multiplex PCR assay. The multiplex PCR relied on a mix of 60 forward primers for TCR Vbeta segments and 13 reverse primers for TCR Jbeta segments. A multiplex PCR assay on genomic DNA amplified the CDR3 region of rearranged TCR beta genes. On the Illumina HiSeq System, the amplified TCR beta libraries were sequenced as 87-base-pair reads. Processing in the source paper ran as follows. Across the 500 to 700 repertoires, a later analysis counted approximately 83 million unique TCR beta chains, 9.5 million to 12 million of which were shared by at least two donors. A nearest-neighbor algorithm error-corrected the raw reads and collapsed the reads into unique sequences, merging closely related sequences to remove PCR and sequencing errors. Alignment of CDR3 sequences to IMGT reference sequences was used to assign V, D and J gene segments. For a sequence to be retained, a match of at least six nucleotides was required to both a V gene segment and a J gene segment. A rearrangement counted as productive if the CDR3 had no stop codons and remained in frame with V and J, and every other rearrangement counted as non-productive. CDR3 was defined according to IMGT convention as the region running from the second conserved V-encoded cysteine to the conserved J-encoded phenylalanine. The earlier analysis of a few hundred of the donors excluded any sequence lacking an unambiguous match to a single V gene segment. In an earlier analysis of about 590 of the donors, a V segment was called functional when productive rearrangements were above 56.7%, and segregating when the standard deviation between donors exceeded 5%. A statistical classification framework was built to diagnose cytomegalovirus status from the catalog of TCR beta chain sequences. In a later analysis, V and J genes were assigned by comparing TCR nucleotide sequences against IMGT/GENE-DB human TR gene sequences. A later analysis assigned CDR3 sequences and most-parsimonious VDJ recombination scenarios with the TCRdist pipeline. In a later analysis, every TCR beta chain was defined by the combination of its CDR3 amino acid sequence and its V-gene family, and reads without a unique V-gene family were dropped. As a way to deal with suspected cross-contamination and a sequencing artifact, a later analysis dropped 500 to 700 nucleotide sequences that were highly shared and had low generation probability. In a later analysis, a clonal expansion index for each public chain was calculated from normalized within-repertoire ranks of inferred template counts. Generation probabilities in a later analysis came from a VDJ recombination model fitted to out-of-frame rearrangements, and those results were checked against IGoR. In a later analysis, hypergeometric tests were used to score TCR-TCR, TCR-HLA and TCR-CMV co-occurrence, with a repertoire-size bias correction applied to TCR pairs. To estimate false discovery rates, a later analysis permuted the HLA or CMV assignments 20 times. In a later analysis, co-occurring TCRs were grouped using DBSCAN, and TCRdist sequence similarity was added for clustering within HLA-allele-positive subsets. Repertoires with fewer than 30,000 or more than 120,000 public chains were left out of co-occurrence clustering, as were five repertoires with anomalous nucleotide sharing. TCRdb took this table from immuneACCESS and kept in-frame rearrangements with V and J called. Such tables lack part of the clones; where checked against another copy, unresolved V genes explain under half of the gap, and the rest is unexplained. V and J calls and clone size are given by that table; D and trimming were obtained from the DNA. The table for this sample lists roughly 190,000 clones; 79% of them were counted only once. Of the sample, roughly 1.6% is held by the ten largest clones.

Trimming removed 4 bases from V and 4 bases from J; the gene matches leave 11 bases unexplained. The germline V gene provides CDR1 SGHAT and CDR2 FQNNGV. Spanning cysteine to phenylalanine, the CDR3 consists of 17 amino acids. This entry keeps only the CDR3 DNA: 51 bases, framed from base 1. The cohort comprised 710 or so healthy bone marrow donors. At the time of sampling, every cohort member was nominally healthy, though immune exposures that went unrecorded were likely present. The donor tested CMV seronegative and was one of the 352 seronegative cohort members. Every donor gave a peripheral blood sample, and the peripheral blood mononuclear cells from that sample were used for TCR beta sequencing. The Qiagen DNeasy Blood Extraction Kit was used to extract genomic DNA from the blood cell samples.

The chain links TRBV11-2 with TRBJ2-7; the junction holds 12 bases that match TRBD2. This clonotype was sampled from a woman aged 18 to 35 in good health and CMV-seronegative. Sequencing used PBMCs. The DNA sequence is TGTGCCAGCAGCTCGCCGACTAGCGGGGGATCTCGATACGAGCAGTACTTC. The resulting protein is CASSSPTSGGSRYEQYF.